The 5 T cell receptor beta chains reported below all come from one sample, sequenced in a study of healthy donors' naive CD4 and CD8 T cells. Starting from about 470 ng of total RNA, TCR libraries were made with linear amplification. TCRdb recomputed calls from the reads with MiXCR, one row per CDR3 protein. The profile covers roughly 200,000 distinct CDR3 sequences, with around 80% appearing a single time and less than 2.5% taken by the ten largest. Sequencing input: naive CD4+ and CD8+ T cells sorted from blood, pooled from several donors. The receptors were gathered from a pool of human donors in good health; the sample pools cells from several healthy donors.

This clonotype was recorded a few times. In DNA form, the CDR3 reads TGTGCCAGCAACCCCCGGTTGGCAGGGTTATCCACCGGGGAGCTGTTTTTT. Amino acids: CASNPRLAGLSTGELFF. V is TRBV6-2 or TRBV6-3 and J is TRBJ2-2, with D possibly TRBD1 on 5 matching bases. Per the germline V gene, CDR1 is MNHEY and CDR2 is SVGEGT. V dropped 7 bases and J dropped 4 bases, with 22 bases sitting between them. The length of the CDR3 is 17 residues.

This clonotype turned up a few times. The chain employs TRBV27 and TRBJ1-3, with D uncertain. Trimming shortened V by 5 bases and J by 0 bases, and 8 bases separated the two germline ends. This CDR3 comprises 14 residues. The V gene's germline CDR1 is MNHEY and CDR2 SMNVEV (reference sequence). CDR3 region: CASSLRASGNTIYF. CDR3 in DNA: TGTGCCAGCAGTCTCCGGGCCTCTGGAAACACCATATATTTT.

This clonotype occurred a few times. The J gene is TRBJ1-1, the V gene TRBV30; perhaps TRBD1 as D (5 bases). CDR1 and CDR2 from the germline V gene are GTSNPN and SVGIG (reference sequence). This CDR3 spans 16 amino acids. Between the trimmed V and J ends, which lost 0 bases and 1 base, there was a span of 15 bases. CDR3 DNA: TGTGCCTGGAGTGTACGGGACCGGGCACCGAACACTGAAGCTTTCTTT. The encoded protein is CAWSVRDRAPNTEAFF.

CDR3: CASSFRDNGRETQYF. Here the CDR3 DNA reads TGTGCCAGCAGTTTTCGAGACAACGGTAGAGAGACCCAGTACTTC. This rearrangement joins TRBV12-3 or TRBV12-4 to TRBJ2-5; D unclear. The CDR3 has 15 residues. The germline V and J ends were trimmed by 3 bases and 4 bases, with 15 bases remaining between them.

On this clonotype: One junction end disagrees with the germline gene, perhaps due to a read error. The chain is built from TRBV5-5 and TRBJ2-1; D not resolved. This CDR3 region has 15 residues. The germline V gene has CDR1 SGHKS and CDR2 YYEKEE (reference sequence). The CDR3 loop is CASSQGNGRYNGQFF. CDR3 DNA: TGCGCCAGCAGCCAAGGCAACGGGCGATACAATGGGCAGTTCTTC. The full variable domain, with the rest looked up from reference TRBV5-5 and TRBJ2-1, is DAGVTQSPTHLIKTRGQQVTLRCSPISGHKSVSWYQQVLGQGPQFIFQYYEKEERGRGNFPDRFSARQFPNYSSELNVNALLLGDSALYLCASSQGNGRYNGQFFGPGTRLTVL.